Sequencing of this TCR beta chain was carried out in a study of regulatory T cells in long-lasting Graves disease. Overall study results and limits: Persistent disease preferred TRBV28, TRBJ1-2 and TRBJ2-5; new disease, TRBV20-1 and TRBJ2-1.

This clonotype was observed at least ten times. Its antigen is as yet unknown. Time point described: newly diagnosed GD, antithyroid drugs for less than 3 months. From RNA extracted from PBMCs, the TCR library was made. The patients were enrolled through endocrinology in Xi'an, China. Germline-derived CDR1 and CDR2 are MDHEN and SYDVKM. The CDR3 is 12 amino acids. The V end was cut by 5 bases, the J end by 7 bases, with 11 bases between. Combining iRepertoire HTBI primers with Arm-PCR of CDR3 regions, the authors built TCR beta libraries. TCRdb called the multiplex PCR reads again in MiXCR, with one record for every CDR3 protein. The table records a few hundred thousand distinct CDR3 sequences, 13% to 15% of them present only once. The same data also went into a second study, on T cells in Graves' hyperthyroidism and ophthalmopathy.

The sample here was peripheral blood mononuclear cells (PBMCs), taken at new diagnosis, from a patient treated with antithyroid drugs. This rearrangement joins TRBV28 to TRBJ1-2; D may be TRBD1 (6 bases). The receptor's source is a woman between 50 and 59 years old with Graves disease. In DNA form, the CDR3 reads TGTGCCAGCAGTGCTACAGGGTTTGGCTACACCTTC. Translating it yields CASSATGFGYTF.